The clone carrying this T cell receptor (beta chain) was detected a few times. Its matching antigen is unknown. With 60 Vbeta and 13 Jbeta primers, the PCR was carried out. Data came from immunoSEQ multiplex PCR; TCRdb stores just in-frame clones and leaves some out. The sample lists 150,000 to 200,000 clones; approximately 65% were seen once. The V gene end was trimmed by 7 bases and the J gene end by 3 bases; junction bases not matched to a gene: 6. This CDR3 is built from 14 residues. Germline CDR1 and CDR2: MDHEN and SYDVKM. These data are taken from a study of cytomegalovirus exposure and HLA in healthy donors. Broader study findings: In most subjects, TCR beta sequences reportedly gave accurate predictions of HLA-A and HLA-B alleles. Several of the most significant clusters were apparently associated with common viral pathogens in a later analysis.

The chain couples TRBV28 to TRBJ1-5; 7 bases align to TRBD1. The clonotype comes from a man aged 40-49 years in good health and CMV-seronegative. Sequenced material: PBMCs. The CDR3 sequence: CASTWDSLNQPQHF. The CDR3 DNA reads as TGTGCCAGCACTTGGGACAGCCTCAATCAGCCCCAGCATTTT.